This T cell receptor beta chain is from a study of blood T cell repertoires in COVID-19 (dated by TCRdb to about 2020). Looking at the study overall: Samples from collaborators originated in the United States, Italy and Spain and spanned both the acute and convalescent phases of COVID-19. Where available, HLA class I and class II types were taken from metadata supplied by the sample provider and were not determined by assay-based typing. Sample metadata almost always included a de-identified subject ID, COVID-19 status, age in years and sex. The material from the prospective study consisted of cDNA or gDNA derived from T cells, B-cell-depleted T cells, or PBMCs. The dataset comprised deeply sampled blood TCRbeta repertoires from subjects exposed to, actively infected with, or recovered from COVID-19. Samples came from the ongoing ImmuneRACE study (first 160 participants) plus 1,254 subjects from 6 global collaborators. The repertoires were made available in a free public database intended to serve as a resource for research on the immune response to SARS-CoV-2.

The collaborating institutions used their own protocols to collect whole blood in K2EDTA tubes. For TCRbeta analysis, collaborators shipped samples as frozen whole blood, isolated PBMCs, or DNA extracted from either of those sample types. TCRbeta CDR3 regions were amplified from genomic DNA using the immunoSEQ Assay, a bias-controlled multiplex PCR. Regarding the original processing steps: Nucleated cell counts per sample were estimated from amplification of reference gene primers within the assay. Sequence reads were collapsed and filtered to measure the absolute abundance of every unique TCRbeta CDR3 rearrangement. For each sample, productive Simpson clonality was calculated by taking the square root of Simpson's diversity index across productive rearrangements. Drawn from immuneACCESS, this table holds only the in-frame rearrangements with V and J called that TCRdb kept. Clones are partly lost; checked studies trace under half to an unresolved V gene and leave the rest unexplained. V, J and clone size were drawn from that table, and D and trimming were deduced from the DNA. The sample table records about 34,000 clones; 60% to 80% of these occur just once. Clones ranked in the top ten supply approximately 15% of the sample.

Study-level results and caveats: Clinical and demographic metadata were provided uncurated, with the amount varying by source and participant.

A note on this clone: The antigen it recognizes is unknown. Base qualities are not provided; no much larger clone lies one nucleotide away.

Trimming leaves V shorter by 4 bases and J shorter by 0 bases, with the junction holding 7 bases beyond the gene matches. The germline V gene gives CDR1 as SGHDT and CDR2 as YYEEEE. The CDR3 has 16 amino acids, counting the end cysteine and phenylalanine. The DNA shown is the 48-base CDR3, in frame from base 1. The V gene is TRBV5-6 and the J gene is TRBJ2-1, and 7 junction bases match TRBD1. The clonotype comes from an older man with active or convalescent COVID-19. Sequencing input: peripheral blood. The encoded CDR3 is CASSPRQGSSYNEQFF. The DNA sequence reads TGTGCCAGCAGCCCCCGACAGGGATCCTCCTACAATGAGCAGTTCTTC.